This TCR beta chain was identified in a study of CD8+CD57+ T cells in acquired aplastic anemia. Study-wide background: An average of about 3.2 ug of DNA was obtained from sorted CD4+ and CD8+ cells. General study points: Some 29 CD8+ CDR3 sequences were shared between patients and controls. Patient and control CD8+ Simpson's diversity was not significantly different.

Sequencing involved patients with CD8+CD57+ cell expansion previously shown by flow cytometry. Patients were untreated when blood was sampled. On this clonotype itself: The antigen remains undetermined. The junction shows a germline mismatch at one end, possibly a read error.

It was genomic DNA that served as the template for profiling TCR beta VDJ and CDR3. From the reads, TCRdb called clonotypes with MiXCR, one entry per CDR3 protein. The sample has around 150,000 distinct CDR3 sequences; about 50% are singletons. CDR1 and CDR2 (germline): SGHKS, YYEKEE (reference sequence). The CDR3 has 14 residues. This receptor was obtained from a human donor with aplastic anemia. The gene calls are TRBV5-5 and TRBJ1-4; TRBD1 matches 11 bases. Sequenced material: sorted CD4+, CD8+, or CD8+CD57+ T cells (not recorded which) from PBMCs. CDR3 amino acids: CASGLDRGLEKLFF. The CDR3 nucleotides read TGTGCCAGCGGCTTGGACAGGGGGCTAGAAAAACTGTTTTTT.